Listed here are 26 T cell receptor beta chains from one sample, sequenced in a study of Tregs in tolerant kidney transplant recipients. Mixed chimerism was transient after nonmyeloablative marrow transplants from related graft donors. TCRdb keeps only in-frame clones here, not all; method: immunoSEQ multiplex PCR. This table has approximately 82,000 clones, approximately 93% appearing once. The specimen was CD4+ T cells from blood (PBMCs), collected 12 months after the transplant. These receptors were taken from a human patient who received a combined kidney and bone marrow transplant. Some of the T cells might come from the graft donor.

The gene calls are TRBV6-5 and TRBJ1-1; a weak D match, TRBD1 (5 bases). CDR3 length: 12 residues. Trimming took off 6 bases at V and 7 bases at J, with 12 bases between the two ends. Germline-derived CDR1 and CDR2 are MNHEY and SVGAGI. DNA for the CDR3: TGTGCCAGCAGAAACGGGGGTCGTGAAGCTTTCTTT. This translates into CASRNGGREAFF.

The CDR3 region has the DNA TGTGCCAGCAGCGAAGGACTAGCAGGAGATACGCAGTATTTT. Residues: CASSEGLAGDTQYF. This rearrangement joins TRBV7-3 to TRBJ2-3; 8 bases line up with TRBD2. CDR3 length: 14 amino acids. Germline CDR1 and CDR2: SGHTA and FQGTGA. The ends lost 5 bases at V and 5 bases at J; junction bases unmatched: 6.

The genes are TRBV7-9 and TRBJ2-7; 10 bases line up with TRBD1. Germline V CDR1 and CDR2: SEHNR, FQNEAQ (reference sequence). The CDR3 has 17 residues. V dropped 2 bases and J dropped 2; count of bases not matched to a gene: 9. CDR3 coding DNA: TGTGCCAGCAGCTTAATGTCCGGGACAGGGGCGACCTACGAGCAGTACTTC. Its protein product is CASSLMSGTGATYEQYF.

The V and J genes are TRBV6-6 and TRBJ2-7; no reliable D call. Germline V gene lookup returns CDR1 MNHNY and CDR2 SVGAGI (reference sequence). V was shortened by 6 bases and J by 5 bases, with 8 bases between the two germline ends. The CDR3 length is 11 residues. The CDR3 region is CASSKLDEQYF. CDR3 bases: TGTGCCAGCAGCAAGTTAGACGAGCAGTACTTC.

This chain joins TRBV27 and TRBJ2-3; 8 bases align to TRBD1. The germline gives CDR1 MNHEY, CDR2 SMNVEV (reference sequence). J was trimmed by 3 bases and V by 3 bases; bases with no gene match: 5. This CDR3 region has 15 residues. This CDR3 is CASSFRTGSTDTQYF. The DNA for the CDR3 is TGTGCCAGCAGTTTCAGGACAGGGTCTACAGATACGCAGTATTTT.

The chain couples TRBV5-4 to TRBJ2-5; D is unresolved. The end of the DNA is better explained by TRBJ2-7, so the J call may be wrong. Germline V CDR1 and CDR2: SGHNT, YYREEE (reference sequence). CDR3 length: 13 residues. CDR3 coding DNA: TGTGCCAGCAGCTTGGACCATTTCCGCGAGCAGTACTTC. Protein sequence: CASSLDHFREQYF.

The chain joins TRBV7-2 to TRBJ1-2; 9 nucleotides match TRBD1. The CDR3 loop spans 16 amino acids. Trimming at V came to 0 bases and at J to 6 bases, leaving 8 bases not matched to a gene. Germline values: CDR1 SGHTA, CDR2 FQGNSA. CDR3 amino acids: CASSLARDRDSDGYTF. CDR3 DNA sequence: TGTGCCAGCAGCTTAGCTCGGGACAGGGACTCGGATGGCTACACCTTC.

The chain carries TRBV6-1 and TRBJ1-1, with TRBD1 matching 8 bases. The CDR3 loop spans 15 amino acids. With 5 bases clipped from V and 3 bases from J, the junction kept 8 bases outside the gene matches. Germline values: CDR1 MNHNS, CDR2 SASEGT. In DNA, the CDR3 is TGTGCCAGCAGTACCTCCAGGGGGCAGTACACTGAAGCTTTCTTT. This gives the protein CASSTSRGQYTEAFF.

This clone appeared a single time. The rearrangement links TRBV21-1 to TRBJ1-6; the table's TRBD1 call for D was not verified on the DNA. TRBV21-1 is a known pseudogene. This CDR3 has 17 amino acids. CDR3 bases: TGTGCCAGCAGCTCTAAGGGCCAGGGAAAGTCATATTCACCCCTCCACTTT. It specifies CASSSKGQGKSYSPLHF.

The chain carries TRBV18 and TRBJ2-7; D possibly corresponds to TRBD1 (6 bases). V lost 3 bases and J lost 5, with 23 bases in between. This CDR3 has 17 residues. CDR1 KGHSH and CDR2 LQKENI come from the germline V gene. The CDR3, as DNA: TGTGCCAGCTCACCCTCAACAATATACATGGGGGCCCACGAGCAGTACTTC. As protein: CASSPSTIYMGAHEQYF.

The rearrangement links TRBV27 to TRBJ2-7; the D gene is possibly TRBD2 (6 bases). Germline V gene lookup returns CDR1 MNHEY and CDR2 SMNVEV (reference sequence). CDR3 length: 14 amino acids. The V and J ends lost 3 bases and 1 base respectively, with 10 bases between them. The CDR3 coding sequence is TGTGCCAGCAGTTTGTCTAGCGTGTCCTACGAGCAGTACTTC. Protein sequence: CASSLSSVSYEQYF.

This clone was picked up one time. V is TRBV9 and J is TRBJ2-1; 10 bases map to TRBD2. The CDR3 covers 15 residues. V dropped 0 bases and J dropped 5; count of bases not matched to a gene: 2. Germline values: CDR1 SGDLS, CDR2 YYNGEE. The CDR3 DNA is TGTGCCAGCAGCGTAGCTAGCGGGGGCCACAATGAGCAGTTCTTC. It codes for CASSVASGGHNEQFF.

The rearrangement joins TRBV30 to TRBJ2-4; possibly TRBD2 for D (6 bases). The germline gives CDR1 GTSNPN, CDR2 SVGIG (reference sequence). The V and J ends lost 5 bases and 2 bases respectively, with 19 bases between them. This CDR3 has 16 residues. The CDR3: CAWGQPAAGTKNIQYF. DNA for the CDR3: TGTGCCTGGGGACAACCAGCGGCGGGAACCAAAAACATTCAGTACTTC. The full variable domain, rest sourced from reference TRBV30 and TRBJ2-4, is SQTIHQWPATLVQPVGSPLSLECTVEGTSNPNLYWYRQAAGRGLQLLFYSVGIGQISSEVPQNLSASRPQDRQFILSSKKLLLSDSGFYLCAWGQPAAGTKNIQYFGAGTRLSVL.

This chain connects TRBV11-3 to TRBJ2-7; 15 bases map to TRBD2. Germline CDR1 is SGHNT and CDR2 is YENEEA. The CDR3 spans 17 residues. Trimming at V came to 0 bases and at J to 2 bases, leaving 2 bases not matched to a gene. This CDR3 reads CASSLEGLAGGAYEQYF. The CDR3 coding sequence is TGTGCCAGCAGCTTAGAAGGACTAGCGGGAGGGGCCTACGAGCAGTACTTC.

V gene TRBV7-2 combines with J gene TRBJ1-1, with TRBD1 matching 7 bases. Germline CDR1 reads SGHTA; CDR2 reads FQGNSA. This CDR3 contains 13 residues. The V segment lost 5 bases and the J segment 4 bases; nucleotides outside the gene matches: 4. The CDR3 spells CASSLTGVTEAFF. CDR3 coding DNA: TGTGCCAGCAGCCTCACAGGGGTCACTGAAGCTTTCTTT.

This clone was seen a single time. V usage is TRBV6-5 and J usage is TRBJ1-2; D uncertain. The CDR3 covers 13 residues. Per the germline V gene, CDR1 is MNHEY and CDR2 is SVGAGI. Trimming took off 4 bases at V and 1 base at J, with 7 bases between the two ends. The CDR3 coding sequence is TGTGCCAGCAGTTCTGGGCGTAACTATGGCTACACCTTC. The encoded protein is CASSSGRNYGYTF.

The chain recombines TRBV27 with TRBJ1-1; 9 nucleotides align to TRBD1. Germline values: CDR1 MNHEY, CDR2 SMNVEV (reference sequence). CDR3 length: 17 amino acids. J was trimmed by 0 bases and V by 5 bases; bases with no gene match: 10. For the CDR3, the DNA is TGTGCCAGCAGTCTACGACGTGGGACAGGGATGAACACTGAAGCTTTCTTT. Translated, it gives CASSLRRGTGMNTEAFF.

The chain employs TRBV6-6 and TRBJ1-2; the match to TRBD1 covers 9 bases. The junction had 4 bases not matched to a gene; V was cut back by 2 bases and J by 3 bases. CDR1 and CDR2 from the germline V gene are MNHNY and SVGAGI (reference sequence). The CDR3 has 15 amino acids. CDR3 nucleotide sequence: TGTGCCAGCAGTTACCCCTGGACAGGGGACTATGGCTACACCTTC. It encodes CASSYPWTGDYGYTF.

The chain joins TRBV6-1 to TRBJ1-5, with 9 positions matching TRBD1. J was trimmed by 4 bases and V by 5 bases; bases with no gene match: 6. In germline, CDR1 is MNHNS, CDR2 SASEGT. CDR3 length equals 15 residues. As DNA, the CDR3 is TGTGCCAGCAGTACCCATGGACAGGGGAATCAGCCCCAGCATTTT. Amino acid sequence: CASSTHGQGNQPQHF.

The chain couples TRBV15 to TRBJ2-4; 9 bases line up with TRBD1. There are 15 residues in the CDR3. Unmatched junction bases numbered 6, after V lost 2 bases and J lost 7 bases. Germline V gives CDR1 LNHNV, CDR2 YYDKDF (reference sequence). CDR3 amino acids: CATSRLPTGGNIQYF. In DNA form, the CDR3 reads TGTGCCACCAGCAGACTCCCAACAGGGGGCAACATTCAGTACTTC.

The chain links TRBV28 to TRBJ1-2; tentative D call: TRBD1 (6 bases). The CDR3 extends over 14 amino acids. Germline assignment: CDR1 MDHEN and CDR2 SYDVKM. Trimming left V 6 bases short and J 4 bases short, with 15 bases between. CDR3: CASRTLTGFYGYTF. CDR3 DNA sequence: TGTGCCAGCAGAACCTTGACAGGCTTCTATGGCTACACCTTC.

The J gene is TRBJ2-1, the V gene TRBV6-6; TRBD1 aligns across 9 bases. The V and J ends lost 6 bases and 14 bases, in that order; junction bases with no gene match: 11. Germline assignment: CDR1 MNHNY and CDR2 SVGAGI (reference sequence). This CDR3 has 13 amino acids. The CDR3 sequence is CASRQLPGQGEFF. The CDR3 DNA reads as TGTGCCAGCAGACAACTTCCGGGACAGGGTGAGTTCTTC.

V usage is TRBV10-3 and J usage is TRBJ2-1, with 12 bases lining up with TRBD2. The V gene's germline CDR1 is ENHRY and CDR2 SYGVKD. The V segment lost 3 bases and the J segment 5 bases; nucleotides outside the gene matches: 2. The CDR3 runs to 15 residues. The CDR3 region is CAISDLAGGNNEQFF. CDR3 bases: TGTGCCATCAGTGATCTAGCGGGAGGGAACAATGAGCAGTTCTTC.

The gene calls are TRBV5-1 and TRBJ2-7, with a weak D call TRBD1 (6 bases). Per germline, CDR1 SGHRS and CDR2 YFSETQ. V lost 7 bases and J 2 bases, leaving 16 bases between the germline ends. The CDR3 loop spans 14 amino acids. DNA of the CDR3: TGCGCCAGCGGCCTACAGGGTTCGCCCTACGAGCAGTACTTC. Its translation is CASGLQGSPYEQYF. Full variable domain (rest looked up from reference TRBV5-1 and TRBJ2-7): KAGVTQTPRYLIKTRGQQVTLSCSPISGHRSVSWYQQTPGQGLQFLFEYFSETQRNKGNFPGRFSGRQFSNSRSEMNVSTLELGDSALYLCASGLQGSPYEQYFGPGTRLTVT.

This chain links TRBV30 with TRBJ1-5, with D tentatively TRBD1 (6 bases). Looked up from germline, CDR1 is GTSNPN and CDR2 is SVGIG (reference sequence). V was shortened by 1 base and J by 1 base, with 8 bases between the two germline ends. The CDR3 is made up of 14 amino acids. CDR3 residues: CAWSDRASNQPQHF. As DNA, the CDR3 is TGTGCCTGGAGTGACAGGGCCAGCAATCAGCCCCAGCATTTT.

J is TRBJ1-4 and V is TRBV19, with D hard to call. The CDR3 consists of 15 residues. V lost 3 bases and J lost 8, with 16 bases in between. Germline V gives CDR1 LNHDA, CDR2 SQIVND (reference sequence). The CDR3 bases are TGTGCCAGTAGTATTATGGACGGGGTAGGAGAAAAACTGTTTTTT. This encodes CASSIMDGVGEKLFF.